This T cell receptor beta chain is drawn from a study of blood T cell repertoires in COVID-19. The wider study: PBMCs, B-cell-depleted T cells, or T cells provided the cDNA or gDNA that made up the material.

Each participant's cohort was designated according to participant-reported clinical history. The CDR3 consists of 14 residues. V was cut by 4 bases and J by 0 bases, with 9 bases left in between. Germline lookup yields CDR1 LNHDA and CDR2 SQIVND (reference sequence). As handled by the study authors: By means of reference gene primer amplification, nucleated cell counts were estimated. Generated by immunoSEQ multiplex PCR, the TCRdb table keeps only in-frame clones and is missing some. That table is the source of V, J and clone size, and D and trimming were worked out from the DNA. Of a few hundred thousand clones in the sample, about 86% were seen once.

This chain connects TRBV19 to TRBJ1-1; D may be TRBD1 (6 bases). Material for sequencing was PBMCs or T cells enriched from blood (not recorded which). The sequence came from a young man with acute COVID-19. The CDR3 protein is CASSTQGLNTEAFF. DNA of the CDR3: TGTGCCAGTAGTACACAGGGTCTGAACACTGAAGCTTTCTTT. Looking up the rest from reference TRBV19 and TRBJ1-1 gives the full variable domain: DGGITQSPKYLFRKEGQNVTLSCEQNLNHDAMYWYRQDPGQGLRLIYYSQIVNDFQKGDIAEGYSVSREKKESFPLTVTSAQKNPTAFYLCASSTQGLNTEAFFGQGTRLTVV.